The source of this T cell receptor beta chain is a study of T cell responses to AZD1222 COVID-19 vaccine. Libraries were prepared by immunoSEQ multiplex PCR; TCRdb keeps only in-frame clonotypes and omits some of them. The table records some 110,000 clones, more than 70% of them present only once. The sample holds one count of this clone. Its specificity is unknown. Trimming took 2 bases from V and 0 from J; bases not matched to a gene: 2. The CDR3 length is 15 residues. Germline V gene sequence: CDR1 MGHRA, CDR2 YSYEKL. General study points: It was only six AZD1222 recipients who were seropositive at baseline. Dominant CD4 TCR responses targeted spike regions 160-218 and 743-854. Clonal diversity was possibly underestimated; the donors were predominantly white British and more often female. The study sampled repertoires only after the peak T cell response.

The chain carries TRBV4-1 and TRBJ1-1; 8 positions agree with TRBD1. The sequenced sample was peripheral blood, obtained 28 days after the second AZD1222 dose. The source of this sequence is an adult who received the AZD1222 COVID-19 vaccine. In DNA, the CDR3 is TGCGCCAGCAGCCAACCGGGACAGGTGAACACTGAAGCTTTCTTT. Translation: CASSQPGQVNTEAFF.